This entry features one TCR beta chain sequence. Its antigen is still unknown. This sample includes further DNA sequences coding for the same CDR3. The data belong to a study of shared clonotypes between healthy human individuals. Study conclusions and caveats: Blood alone was sampled, and tissue repertoires likely differ.

Each donor was a Caucasian adult residing in Nashville, Tennessee. This CDR3 region has 16 residues. V lost 4 bases to trimming and J lost 5 bases; unmatched junction nucleotides: 12. In germline, CDR1 is MDHEN, CDR2 SYDVKM. In the original processing: Without quality scores, immunoSEQ junctional reads could not be filtered like full-length reads. Here immunoSEQ multiplex PCR was the method, and the copy in TCRdb shows in-frame clones only, minus some. The V and J calls and clone size are taken from that table; D and trimming were inferred from the DNA. The table includes some 500,000 clones, 60% to 80% detected once.

The chain recombines TRBV28 with TRBJ2-5, with TRBD2 matching 8 bases. Sequencing used PBMCs. This sequence was found in a woman between 40 and 50 years old in good health. Some clones in this sample may be carry-over from other donors' samples. The CDR3 region is CASSSFRLASGETQYF. CDR3 DNA: TGTGCCAGCAGTTCCTTTCGACTAGCGAGTGGTGAGACCCAGTACTTC.